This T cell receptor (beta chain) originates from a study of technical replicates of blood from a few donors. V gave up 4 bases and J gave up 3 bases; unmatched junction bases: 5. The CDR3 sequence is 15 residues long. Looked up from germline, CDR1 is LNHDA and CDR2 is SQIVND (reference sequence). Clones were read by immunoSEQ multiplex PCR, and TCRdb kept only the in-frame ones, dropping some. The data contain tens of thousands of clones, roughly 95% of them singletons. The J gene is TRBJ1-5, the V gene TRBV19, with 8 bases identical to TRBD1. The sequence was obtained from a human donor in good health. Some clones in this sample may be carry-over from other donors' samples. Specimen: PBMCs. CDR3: CASSKQGDSNQPQHF. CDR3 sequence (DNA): TGTGCCAGTAGTAAACAGGGGGATTCCAATCAGCCCCAGCATTTT.